The rows below give T cell receptor beta chains drawn from one sample of a study of blood T cell repertoires in COVID-19. Only in-frame clones appear in the TCRdb table, and some are missing; sequencing was by immunoSEQ multiplex PCR. The sample holds about 220,000 clones; roughly nine tenths are singletons and the top ten take less than 0.75%. Specimen: peripheral blood. The receptors here all came from a man between 35 and 55 years old with acute or convalescent COVID-19. Both conserved end residues are part of each CDR3. Each record gives: V gene, clone size, D gene, J gene, CDR3 DNA, CDR3 protein. D genes are given only for firm matches. Size is stated for part of the rows, as once, few or many counts, or as a class when the clone is expanded.

>TRBV19|.|TRBD1|TRBJ2-3
TGTGCCAGTAGTGTCCGAGGACAGGTACTCGACACAGATACGCAGTATTTT
CASSVRGQVLDTDTQYF
>TRBV4-1|once|.|TRBJ2-2
TGCGCCAGCAGCCAAGATGACAGGTTCGCATATGAGAACACCGGGGAGCTGTTTTTT
CASSQDDRFAYENTGELFF
>TRBV7-8|.|.|TRBJ2-3
TGTGCCAGCAGCAACCGGAGGGACTCCTTAGATACGCAGTATTTT
CASSNRRDSLDTQYF
>TRBV2|.|TRBD2|TRBJ2-2
TGTGCCAGCAGTGTGATAGTTAGCGGGGGCCTGAACACCGGGGAGCTGTTTTTT
CASSVIVSGGLNTGELFF
>TRBV12-3/TRBV12-4|once|.|TRBJ2-7
TGTGCCAGCAGTTTGGATGAGGGCGAGCAGTACTTC
CASSLDEGEQYF
>TRBV10-2|.|TRBD2|TRBJ2-5
TGCGCCAGCAGTGAGTCCAACCACAGACTAGCGGGGGCCCCCCAAGAGACCCAGTACTTC
CASSESNHRLAGAPQETQYF
>TRBV24-1|.|.|TRBJ2-1
TGTGCCACCAGTGATCCTATTAGCTCCTACAATGAGCAGTTCTTC
CATSDPISSYNEQFF
>TRBV3-1/TRBV3-2|once|.|TRBJ2-2
TGTGCCAGCAGCGCGGGACTGGCCAACACCGGGGAGCTGTTTTTT
CASSAGLANTGELFF
>TRBV6-6|once|.|TRBJ1-5
TGTGCCACCGACGAGGGGAGGGATCAGCCCCAGCATTTT
CATDEGRDQPQHF
>TRBV12-3/TRBV12-4|.|.|TRBJ1-2
TGTGCCAGCAGTTTTTCAGTCATCTATGGCTACACCTTC
CASSFSVIYGYTF
>TRBV10-1|.|.|TRBJ1-6
TGCGCCAGTGGACATGAAAGATCACCCCTCCACTTT
CASGHERSPLHF
>TRBV5-1|.|TRBD2|TRBJ2-5
TGCGCCAGCAGCTTGGGATCCGGGACTAGCGGGGGGCCTGCCCAAAGGGACCAGTACTTC
CASSLGSGTSGGPAQRDQYF
>TRBV28|.|.|TRBJ2-7
TGTGCCAGCAGTTTAACCAGTCCCTTTCACGAGCAGTACTTC
CASSLTSPFHEQYF
>TRBV5-1|.|TRBD2|TRBJ2-5
TGCGCCAGCAGCCCCCTAGCGGGAGGAGGAGAGACCCAGTACTTC
CASSPLAGGGETQYF
>TRBV19|.|TRBD2|TRBJ2-1
TGTGCCAGTAGTTACCCTTCGCGGGAGAGACAGTTCTTC
CASSYPSRERQFF
>TRBV19|.|.|TRBJ1-1
TGTGCCAGTAGTATAGGACAGTGGAACACTGAAGCTTTCTTT
CASSIGQWNTEAFF
>TRBV7-2|.|.|TRBJ2-3
TGTGCCAGCAGCTTAGCGCCGGACAGAACAGATACGCAGTATTTT
CASSLAPDRTDTQYF
>TRBV7-2|.|TRBD2|TRBJ2-1
TGTGCCAGCAGCCCTAGGGAGGGCCTTTTCTACAATGAGCAGTTCTTC
CASSPREGLFYNEQFF
>TRBV5-1|.|TRBD2|TRBJ2-7
TGCGCCAGCAGCTTGGGACTAGCGGGGGGGTCAGTCAACGAGCAGTACTTC
CASSLGLAGGSVNEQYF
>TRBV7-9|.|TRBD1|TRBJ2-7
TGTGCCAGCAGCTCCGGGACAGGGGCGAAAGCCTACGAGCAGTACTTC
CASSSGTGAKAYEQYF
>TRBV20-1|.|.|TRBJ1-5
TGCAGTGCTAGAACAGGGACGGCCCAGCATTTT
CSARTGTAQHF
>TRBV27|.|.|TRBJ1-1
TGTGCCAGCAGTTTTCACAGTCGGTACACTGAAGCTTTCTTT
CASSFHSRYTEAFF
>TRBV7-2|few|.|TRBJ1-5
TGTGCCAGCAGCCCCGGCTCGACAGCAAATCAGCCCCAGCATTTT
CASSPGSTANQPQHF
>TRBV4-1|many|.|TRBJ1-2
TGCGCCAGCAGCCGACCCCCGGGGTCTGGCTACACCTTC
CASSRPPGSGYTF
>TRBV19|.|TRBD2|TRBJ2-1
TGTGCCAGTAGTCCAGGGACTAGAAGTCGTGAGCAGTTCTTC
CASSPGTRSREQFF
>TRBV5-8|.|.|TRBJ1-2
TGTGCCAGCAGCTTGGATGGAGGGTATGGCTACACCTTC
CASSLDGGYGYTF
>TRBV24-1|.|.|TRBJ2-1
TGTGCCACCAGTGATTTGGTCCGGAGCTCCTACAATGAGCAGTTCTTC
CATSDLVRSSYNEQFF
>TRBV7-6|.|TRBD1|TRBJ2-5
TGTGCCAGCAGGCATGGAAGATATGGACAGGGCCCTTTAGAGACCCAGTACTTC
CASRHGRYGQGPLETQYF
>TRBV6-5|.|.|TRBJ1-2
TGTGCCAGCAGGGACAGCGAGGGTTTCGGCTACACCTTC
CASRDSEGFGYTF
>TRBV4-3|.|TRBD1|TRBJ1-1
TGCGCCAGCAGCCAAGAAACAGGGGGCGGTGAAGCTTTCTTT
CASSQETGGGEAFF
>TRBV5-4|.|TRBD1|TRBJ1-1
TGTGCCAGCAGCCTTGGGACAGTTGAAGCTTTCTTT
CASSLGTVEAFF
>TRBV9|.|TRBD2|TRBJ2-7
TGTGCCAGCAGCGTAGTAGCTAGCGGCACCTACGAGCAGTACTTC
CASSVVASGTYEQYF
>TRBV5-6|.|TRBD2|TRBJ2-7
TGTGCCAGCAGCCCCGGGAATCGGGGGGGCCTATCGGGGGAGGAGCAGTACTTC
CASSPGNRGGLSGEEQYF
>TRBV7-3|.|TRBD1|TRBJ2-5
TGTGCCAGCAGCACGCGACAGGGGGGGCAAGAGACCCAGTACTTC
CASSTRQGGQETQYF
>TRBV28|few|TRBD1|TRBJ2-7
TGTGCCAGCCTAGACAGGGGAGTCGTTAACGAGCAGTACTTC
CASLDRGVVNEQYF
>TRBV2|.|TRBD2|TRBJ2-3
TGTGCCAGCAGGCCTAGACTAGCTAGCACAGATACGCAGTATTTT
CASRPRLASTDTQYF
>TRBV25-1|.|TRBD1|TRBJ1-4
TGTGCCAGCAGTGTCCCAGGGGGAGGTGAAAAACTGTTTTTT
CASSVPGGGEKLFF
>TRBV5-4|.|.|TRBJ2-1
TGTGCCAGCAGCTTGGCCGGGGCGGGGAGCCGAAATGAGCAGTTCTTC
CASSLAGAGSRNEQFF
>TRBV5-1|.|TRBD2|TRBJ2-5
TGCGCCAGCACGGGACTAGCGGGAGCCCAAGAGACCCAGTACTTC
CASTGLAGAQETQYF
>TRBV18|.|TRBD1|TRBJ1-2
TGTGCCAGCTCACCACCCGGGACAGGGATCTATGGCTACACCTTC
CASSPPGTGIYGYTF
>TRBV6-5|.|TRBD1|TRBJ2-1
TGTGCCAGCAGAAGACAGGGGAGCTCCTACAATGAGCAGTTCTTC
CASRRQGSSYNEQFF
>TRBV20-1|.|.|TRBJ2-3
TGCAGTGCTAGTACTCCGGACACTTCCACAGATACGCAGTATTTT
CSASTPDTSTDTQYF
>TRBV3-1/TRBV3-2|.|TRBD1|TRBJ1-5
TGTGCCAGCAGCCAGGGGGGACAGGGGGCGGTGTATTTT
CASSQGGQGAVYF
>TRBV28|.|TRBD2|TRBJ2-2
TGTGCCAGCAGTCCTAGCGGGAGGGTAGGCGGGGAGCTGTTTTTT
CASSPSGRVGGELFF
>TRBV7-8|.|TRBD2|TRBJ2-7
TGTGCCAGCAGCCGCGCACTAGCGGGAGGTCCGAGCTCCTACGAGCAGTACTTC
CASSRALAGGPSSYEQYF
>TRBV28|.|TRBD2|TRBJ2-7
TGTGCCAGCAGAAGGACTAGCGGGAGCTACGAGCAGTACTTC
CASRRTSGSYEQYF